This TCR beta chain is from a study of cytomegalovirus exposure and HLA in healthy donors. Overall study results and limits: Analyses of presence and absence presupposed an approximately uniform sequencing depth across donors. Being productive about 87% or about 30% of the time was typical of most TCR beta V segments in an earlier analysis.

Details on this clone: Its antigen remains unidentified.

PCR involved 60 Vbeta and 13 Jbeta primers. The method was immunoSEQ multiplex PCR; TCRdb's version includes in-frame clones alone and lacks a portion of them. In the table there are some 180,000 clones, just over 75% of which are singletons. The TCR comes from a man younger than 45 in good health and CMV-seronegative. The sequencing input was PBMCs.

CDR3 region: CASSRWGTSGLETQYF. As DNA, the CDR3 is TGTGCCAGCAGCCGATGGGGGACTAGCGGGTTAGAGACCCAGTACTTC. V and J are TRBV14 and TRBJ2-5, with TRBD2 matching over 12 bases. Germline V gene sequence: CDR1 SGHDN, CDR2 FVKESK. This CDR3 has 16 residues. Losses at the gene ends were 4 bases for V and 4 bases for J; bases not matched to a gene: 7.